The 32 T cell receptor beta chains reported below all come from one sample, sequenced in a study of blood T cell repertoires in COVID-19. Method: immunoSEQ multiplex PCR; TCRdb's copy keeps in-frame clones and lacks some. This sample carries roughly 380,000 clones, about 90% of them seen once, and the ten largest clones take approximately 3%. Sequences were obtained from PBMCs or T cells enriched from blood (not recorded which). These receptors were collected from a woman aged 25 to 45 who had recovered from COVID-19.

The V gene is TRBV7-2, the J gene TRBJ2-3; 7 bases are a match to TRBD2. In germline, CDR1 is SGHTA, CDR2 FQGNSA. After removal of 3 bases from V and 11 bases from J, the junction contained 2 bases not matched to a gene. CDR3 size: 11 residues. The CDR3 coding sequence is TGTGCCAGCAGCTTGGGGGAGGGGCAGTATTTT. Its protein is CASSLGEGQYF.

This clone was detected only once. The genes are TRBV7-2 and TRBJ2-7; the match to TRBD1 covers 10 bases. The CDR3 is 14 amino acids. Germline CDR1 and CDR2: SGHTA and FQGNSA. V was clipped by 3 bases and J by 5 bases; unmatched bases: 4. CDR3 loop: CASSLTGGRDEQYF. CDR3 coding DNA: TGTGCCAGCAGCTTGACAGGGGGCAGGGACGAGCAGTACTTC.

In DNA, the CDR3 is TGTGCCAGCAGAGCGGGGGAGTCGAAAGAGACCCAGTACTTC. Translated: CASRAGESKETQYF. The V and J genes are TRBV6-5 and TRBJ2-5, with TRBD2 identical over 8 bases. Unmatched junction bases numbered 6, after V lost 6 bases and J lost 3 bases. CDR3 size: 14 residues. Germline CDR1 reads MNHEY; CDR2 reads SVGAGI.

V usage is TRBV6-1 and J usage is TRBJ2-1, with 12 bases identical to TRBD2. CDR1 is MNHNS, CDR2 SASEGT, per germline. This CDR3 spans 16 amino acids. Trimming at V came to 2 bases and at J to 4 bases, leaving 3 bases not matched to a gene. Written as DNA, the CDR3 is TGTGCCAGCAGTGAACCTAGCGGGGGGGCATACAATGAGCAGTTCTTC. As protein: CASSEPSGGAYNEQFF.

The chain combines TRBV4-1 with TRBJ2-2; weak D call: TRBD2 (6 bases). The germline V gene encodes CDR1 MGHRA and CDR2 YSYEKL. The CDR3 totals 15 residues. Trimming pared 1 base from V and 3 bases from J, leaving 9 bases between. As DNA, the CDR3 is TGCGCCAGCAGCCAAGGGGAGCGGGACACCGGGGAGCTGTTTTTT. Protein product: CASSQGERDTGELFF.

This chain connects TRBV28 to TRBJ1-1; D not certain. The CDR3 has 14 amino acids. V was clipped by 5 bases and J by 5 bases, with 15 bases between them. Germline V lookup: CDR1 MDHEN, CDR2 SYDVKM. For the CDR3, the DNA is TGTGCCAGCAGTCAACAGATATTTCGGACTGAAGCTTTCTTT. Translating gives CASSQQIFRTEAFF.

Only a few counts were recorded for this clone. The CDR3 sequence is CSASAPTGGQPQHF. In DNA form, the CDR3 reads TGCAGTGCTAGTGCACCGACAGGGGGTCAGCCCCAGCATTTT. V and J are TRBV20-1 and TRBJ1-5; 9 nucleotides agree with TRBD1. Germline V gene data show CDR1 as DFQATT and CDR2 as SNEGSKA (reference sequence). The CDR3 is made up of 14 amino acids. The junction had 6 bases not matched to a gene; V was cut back by 3 bases and J by 6 bases.

The count of this clone is one. J is TRBJ1-1 and V is TRBV28, with TRBD1 identical over 7 bases. From germline, CDR1 is MDHEN and CDR2 SYDVKM. V was clipped by 5 bases and J by 5 bases; unmatched bases: 11. The CDR3 runs to 15 residues. CDR3 residues: CASSAQGRLWTEAFF. The CDR3 DNA sequence: TGTGCCAGCAGTGCACAGGGGCGCCTTTGGACTGAAGCTTTCTTT. Full variable domain (missing parts from reference TRBV28 and TRBJ1-1): DVKVTQSSRYLVKRTGEKVFLECVQDMDHENMFWYRQDPGLGLRLIYFSYDVKMKEKGDIPEGYSVSREKKERFSLILESASTNQTSMYLCASSAQGRLWTEAFFGQGTRLTVV.

The chain combines TRBV7-2 with TRBJ1-5; 7 nucleotides line up with TRBD1. This CDR3 contains 16 residues. The V gene end was trimmed by 5 bases and the J gene end by 2 bases; junction bases not matched to a gene: 9. Germline V gene data show CDR1 as SGHTA and CDR2 as FQGNSA. The CDR3 region is CASSGRGGSGNQPQHF. The CDR3, as DNA: TGTGCCAGCAGCGGGAGAGGGGGCTCGGGCAATCAGCCCCAGCATTTT.

The chain joins TRBV11-2 to TRBJ2-3, with TRBD2 matching 11 bases. Germline V gene lookup returns CDR1 SGHAT and CDR2 FQNNGV. The CDR3 has 15 amino acids. The trim removed 3 bases at V and 6 bases at J, leaving 5 bases unmatched. CDR3 region: CASSFLAGGLDTQYF. CDR3 coding DNA: TGTGCCAGCAGCTTCCTAGCGGGGGGATTGGATACGCAGTATTTT. The entire variable domain, with the rest obtained from reference TRBV11-2 and TRBJ2-3, is as follows: EAGVAQSPRYKIIEKRQSVAFWCNPISGHATLYWYQQILGQGPKLLIQFQNNGVVDDSQLPKDRFSAERLKGVDSTLKIQPAKLEDSAVYLCASSFLAGGLDTQYFGPGTRLTVL.

The V gene is TRBV28, the J gene TRBJ1-4, with a weak D call TRBD1 (5 bases). The CDR3 covers 15 residues. Germline V gives CDR1 MDHEN, CDR2 SYDVKM. Trimming stripped 5 bases from V and 8 bases from J, with 18 bases between. The CDR3 DNA is TGTGCCAGCAGTGATGGGGGAGGGTTGGGAGAAAAACTGTTTTTT. It specifies CASSDGGGLGEKLFF.

This rearrangement joins TRBV19 to TRBJ2-7; 7 bases are a match to TRBD1. This CDR3 comprises 14 residues. Per the germline V gene, CDR1 is LNHDA and CDR2 is SQIVND (reference sequence). The V gene end was trimmed by 4 bases and the J gene end by 2 bases; junction bases not matched to a gene: 5. CDR3 nucleotide sequence: TGTGCCAGTAGTACCGCCGGGACAGCCTACGAGCAGTACTTC. Translating it yields CASSTAGTAYEQYF.

This chain connects TRBV5-4 to TRBJ1-3, with D maybe TRBD1 (5 bases). Germline CDR1 and CDR2: SGHNT and YYREEE (reference sequence). The CDR3 has 14 amino acids. The V end was cut by 2 bases, the J end by 4 bases, with 10 bases between. The CDR3 bases are TGTGCCAGCAGCTTATCAGGGTCCGGAAACACCATATATTTT. It codes for CASSLSGSGNTIYF. Drawing the rest from reference TRBV5-4 and TRBJ1-3, the complete variable domain is ETGVTQSPTHLIKTRGQQVTLRCSSQSGHNTVSWYQQALGQGPQFIFQYYREEENGRGNFPPRFSGLQFPNYSSELNVNALELDDSALYLCASSLSGSGNTIYFGEGSWLTVV.

This chain connects TRBV27 to TRBJ2-1; 11 nucleotides line up with TRBD2. The CDR3 covers 16 residues. Germline V gene sequence: CDR1 MNHEY, CDR2 SMNVEV (reference sequence). Unmatched junction bases numbered 5, after V lost 1 base and J lost 6 bases. The CDR3: CASSLLGGTSGNEQFF. The DNA of the CDR3 is TGTGCCAGCAGTTTATTGGGTGGGACTAGCGGCAATGAGCAGTTCTTC.

As DNA, the CDR3 is TGTGCCACCAGCAGTAACCGGGACACTAACTATGGCTACACCTTC. It translates to CATSSNRDTNYGYTF. V gene TRBV15 combines with J gene TRBJ1-2; a possible D gene is TRBD1 (6 bases). This CDR3 is 15 amino acids long. With 3 bases removed from V and 0 bases from J, the gap between germline ends came to 11 bases. The germline V gene has CDR1 LNHNV and CDR2 YYDKDF (reference sequence). The full variable domain, completed using reference TRBV15 and TRBJ1-2, is DAMVIQNPRYQVTQFGKPVTLSCSQTLNHNVMYWYQQKSSQAPKLLFHYYDKDFNNEADTPDNFQSRRPNTSFCFLDIRSPGLGDTAMYLCATSSNRDTNYGYTFGSGTRLTVV.

This clone has a single count. The chain has TRBV18 and TRBJ2-7; 13 bases map to TRBD2. The CDR3 runs 13 residues. The germline V gene has CDR1 KGHSH and CDR2 LQKENI. The ends lost 3 bases at V and 12 bases at J; junction bases unmatched: 5. The CDR3 reads CASSPGLAGERYF. CDR3 in DNA: TGTGCCAGCTCACCCGGACTAGCGGGAGAGAGGTACTTC.

The chain recombines TRBV7-9 with TRBJ2-7; D is perhaps TRBD2 (6 bases). The CDR3 has 15 amino acids. Germline CDR1 and CDR2: SEHNR and FQNEAQ (reference sequence). Trimming took 6 bases from V and 0 from J, leaving 15 bases between them. CDR3 nucleotides: TGTGCCAGCAGATCCGGCGGGGCGGACTCCTACGAGCAGTACTTC. Protein: CASRSGGADSYEQYF.

The chain is built from TRBV5-4 and TRBJ1-2; D might be TRBD1 (6 bases). The V gene lost 0 bases and the J gene lost 9 bases, with 12 bases spanning the gap. CDR1 is SGHNT, CDR2 YYREEE, per germline (reference sequence). The CDR3 sequence is 13 residues long. CDR3 protein: CASSLAQQGSYTF. CDR3 nucleotides: TGTGCCAGCAGCTTGGCCCAACAGGGTAGCTACACCTTC.

In its sample, this clone was seen a few times. This chain connects TRBV7-9 to TRBJ2-2, with D possibly being TRBD1 (5 bases). The CDR3 has 15 amino acids. CDR1 and CDR2 from the germline V gene are SEHNR and FQNEAQ (reference sequence). Trimming left V 3 bases short and J 4 bases short, with 12 bases between. CDR3 sequence: CASSFQGTTTGELFF. In DNA, the CDR3 is TGTGCCAGCAGCTTTCAGGGCACAACCACCGGGGAGCTGTTTTTT.

V gene TRBV5-1 combines with J gene TRBJ2-3; 11 bases fit TRBD1. CDR3 length equals 14 residues. Germline-derived CDR1 and CDR2 are SGHRS and YFSETQ. V lost 5 bases and J lost 5; bases outside the gene matches: 4. In DNA form, the CDR3 reads TGCGCCAGCAGATCGGACAGGGGGCAAGATACGCAGTATTTT. Translating it yields CASRSDRGQDTQYF.

A few counts support this clone. The chain couples TRBV5-4 to TRBJ1-4; 9 nucleotides align to TRBD1. CDR1 is SGHNT, CDR2 YYREEE, per germline (reference sequence). The CDR3 is 15 residues long. V gave up 4 bases and J gave up 7 bases; unmatched junction bases: 8. The CDR3 DNA is TGTGCCAGCAGCCCCAGGACAGGGGAGGGTGAAAAACTGTTTTTT. Encoded protein: CASSPRTGEGEKLFF.

The gene calls are TRBV16 and TRBJ1-6, with TRBD1 identical over 8 bases. Germline V gives CDR1 KGHSY, CDR2 FQNENV. This CDR3 spans 18 amino acids. Losses at the gene ends were 2 bases for V and 8 bases for J; bases not matched to a gene: 14. In DNA, the CDR3 is TGTGCCAGCAGCCAACTCGACAGGGGTCGACGCGGTCATTCACCCCTCCACTTT. Its translation: CASSQLDRGRRGHSPLHF. Drawing the rest from reference TRBV16 and TRBJ1-6, the complete variable domain is GEEVAQTPKHLVRGEGQKAKLYCAPIKGHSYVFWYQQVLKNEFKFLISFQNENVFDETGMPKERFSAKCLPNSPCSLEIQATKLEDSAVYFCASSQLDRGRRGHSPLHFGNGTRLTVT.

The chain recombines TRBV19 with TRBJ2-1, with TRBD1 identical over 9 bases. This CDR3 has 16 residues. Trimming at V came to 3 bases and at J to 7 bases, leaving 10 bases not matched to a gene. Germline V gives CDR1 LNHDA, CDR2 SQIVND (reference sequence). In DNA, the CDR3 is TGTGCCAGTAGTATCCCCGGGACAGGGCTGGGGAATGAGCAGTTCTTC. This translates into CASSIPGTGLGNEQFF.

CDR3 amino acids: CASSPVAGGRETQYF. The CDR3 DNA sequence: TGTGCCAGCAGCCCGGTAGCGGGGGGACGGGAGACCCAGTACTTC. The chain couples TRBV5-4 to TRBJ2-5; 10 bases are shared with TRBD2. Trimming removed 4 bases from V and 5 bases from J; junction bases left unmatched: 8. Germline values: CDR1 SGHNT, CDR2 YYREEE (reference sequence). The CDR3 spans 15 residues.

This clone has a handful of counts. This rearrangement joins TRBV7-8 to TRBJ1-1; no definite D call. Germline V lookup: CDR1 SGHVS, CDR2 FQNEAQ. V lost 2 bases, J lost 4 bases, and 11 bases lay in between. The CDR3 is made up of 14 amino acids. CDR3 nucleotide sequence: TGTGCCAGCAGCTTAAATGGTCCCGGCACTGAAGCTTTCTTT. This encodes CASSLNGPGTEAFF.

The chain couples TRBV5-5 to TRBJ1-2, with D unresolved. With 0 bases removed from V and 1 base from J, the gap between germline ends came to 10 bases. This CDR3 spans 15 amino acids. CDR1 and CDR2 (germline): SGHKS, YYEKEE (reference sequence). The CDR3 DNA is TGTGCCAGCAGCTTGGGGCCGGGTGTTAACTATGGCTACACCTTC. It codes for CASSLGPGVNYGYTF.

The V and J genes are TRBV5-1 and TRBJ2-7; 10 bases fit TRBD2. Germline V gives CDR1 SGHRS, CDR2 YFSETQ. V shed 3 bases, J shed 4 bases, and the junction held 4 bases outside the gene matches. This CDR3 comprises 14 residues. The CDR3 sequence is CASSSSLAGYEQYF. For the CDR3, the DNA is TGCGCCAGCAGCTCCTCACTAGCGGGATACGAGCAGTACTTC.

This sequence joins TRBV7-9 and TRBJ2-6; TRBD1 agrees at 8 bases. Unmatched junction bases numbered 6, after V lost 1 base and J lost 1 base. The length of the CDR3 is 18 residues. Germline CDR1 and CDR2: SEHNR and FQNEAQ (reference sequence). CDR3 DNA sequence: TGTGCCAGCAGCTTAGAAGGGCAGGGGGCGTCTGGGGCCAACGTCCTGACTTTC. This translates into CASSLEGQGASGANVLTF.

The V gene is TRBV2, the J gene TRBJ2-7; D is possibly TRBD2 (6 bases). Germline V gene sequence: CDR1 SNHLY, CDR2 FYNNEI. V was cut by 1 base and J by 2 bases, with 12 bases left in between. The CDR3 is made up of 15 amino acids. The CDR3 bases are TGTGCCAGCAGTGAAGATGCGGGACGGGCCTACGAGCAGTACTTC. This gives the protein CASSEDAGRAYEQYF.

The V call is TRBV6-5, the J call TRBJ1-5; 9 bases line up with TRBD1. The germline V gene has CDR1 MNHEY and CDR2 SVGAGI. With V trimmed by 8 bases and J by 7 bases, 12 bases remained unmatched. This CDR3 has 15 amino acids. The CDR3 here is CASRGTGRQEQPQHF. CDR3 sequence (DNA): TGTGCCAGCCGCGGGACAGGGCGGCAAGAGCAGCCCCAGCATTTT.

This rearrangement joins TRBV7-9 to TRBJ1-2; possible D gene TRBD1, 5 bases. This CDR3 has 16 residues. The germline CDR1 and CDR2 sequences are SEHNR and FQNEAQ (reference sequence). Trimming took off 5 bases at V and 4 bases at J, with 20 bases between the two ends. CDR3 sequence (DNA): TGTGCCAGCAGCCCACCCGCCGGGGGTGGTGGCTATGGCTACACCTTC. Translated, it gives CASSPPAGGGGYGYTF.

This clone occurred once. The chain recombines TRBV7-9 with TRBJ1-2; tentatively, D is TRBD1 (5 bases). Germline V lookup: CDR1 SEHNR, CDR2 FQNEAQ (reference sequence). This CDR3 spans 12 amino acids. V was cut by 5 bases and J by 4 bases, with 8 bases left in between. The CDR3, as DNA: TGTGCCAGCAGCCCAGACAGCTATGGCTACACCTTC. The encoded protein is CASSPDSYGYTF.